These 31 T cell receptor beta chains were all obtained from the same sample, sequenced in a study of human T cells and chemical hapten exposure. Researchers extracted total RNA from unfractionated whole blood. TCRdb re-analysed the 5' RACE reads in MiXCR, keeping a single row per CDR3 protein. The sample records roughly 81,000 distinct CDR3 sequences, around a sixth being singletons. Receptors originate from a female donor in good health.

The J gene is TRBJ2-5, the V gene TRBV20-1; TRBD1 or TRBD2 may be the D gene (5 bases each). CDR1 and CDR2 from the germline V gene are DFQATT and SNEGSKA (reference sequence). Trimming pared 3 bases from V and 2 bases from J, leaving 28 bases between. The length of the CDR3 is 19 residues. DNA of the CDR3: TGCAGTGCTAGTGGCTTGGGGGTAACCTCACTCGTTTTGCAAGAGACCCAGTACTTC. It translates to CSASGLGVTSLVLQETQYF.

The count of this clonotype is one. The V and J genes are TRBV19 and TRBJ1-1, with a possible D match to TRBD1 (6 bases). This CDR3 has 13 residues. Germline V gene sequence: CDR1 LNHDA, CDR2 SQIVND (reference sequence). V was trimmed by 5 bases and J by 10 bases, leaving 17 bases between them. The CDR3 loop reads CASSGSTGTRAFF. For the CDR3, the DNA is TGTGCCAGTAGTGGTAGTACAGGGACTAGAGCTTTCTTT.

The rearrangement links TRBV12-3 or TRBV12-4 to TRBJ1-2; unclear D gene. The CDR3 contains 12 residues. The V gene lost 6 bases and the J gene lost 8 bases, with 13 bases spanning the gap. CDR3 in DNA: TGTGCCAGCAGAGGGCCAGCGGAAGGCTACACCTTC. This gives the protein CASRGPAEGYTF.

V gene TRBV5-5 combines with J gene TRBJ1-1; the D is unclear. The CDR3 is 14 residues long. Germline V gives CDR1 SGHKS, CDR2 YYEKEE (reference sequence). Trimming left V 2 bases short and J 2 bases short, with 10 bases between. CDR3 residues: CASSLTAINTEAFF. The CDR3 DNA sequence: TGTGCCAGCAGCTTAACAGCTATAAACACTGAAGCTTTCTTT.

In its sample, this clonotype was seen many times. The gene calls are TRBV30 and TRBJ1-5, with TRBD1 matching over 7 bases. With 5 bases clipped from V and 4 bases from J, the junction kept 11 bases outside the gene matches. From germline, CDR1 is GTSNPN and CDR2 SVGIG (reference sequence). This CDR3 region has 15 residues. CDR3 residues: CAWGTTGLENQPQHF. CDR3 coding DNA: TGTGCCTGGGGCACGACAGGGCTTGAAAATCAGCCCCAGCATTTT.

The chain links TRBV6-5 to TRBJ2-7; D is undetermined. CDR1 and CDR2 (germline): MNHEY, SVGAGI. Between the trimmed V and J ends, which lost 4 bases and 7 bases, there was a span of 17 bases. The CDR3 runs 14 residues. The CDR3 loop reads CASSSSLGAREQYF. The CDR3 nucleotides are TGTGCCAGCAGTTCCTCTTTGGGCGCCCGGGAGCAGTACTTC.

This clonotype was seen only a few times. The CDR3 sequence: CASSGIGGSYNEQFF. The CDR3 DNA follows: TGTGCCAGCAGTGGGATTGGCGGGAGTTACAATGAGCAGTTCTTC. V gene TRBV6-1 combines with J gene TRBJ2-1; 7 bases fit TRBD2. With V trimmed by 4 bases and J by 4 bases, 7 bases remained unmatched. Germline CDR1 MNHNS, CDR2 SASEGT. The CDR3 consists of 15 residues.

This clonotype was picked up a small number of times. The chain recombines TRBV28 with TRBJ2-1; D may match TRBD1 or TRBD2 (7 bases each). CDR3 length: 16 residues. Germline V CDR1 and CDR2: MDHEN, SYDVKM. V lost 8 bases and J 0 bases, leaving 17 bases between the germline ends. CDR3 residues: CASYSFRGGSYNEQFF. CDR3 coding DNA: TGTGCCAGCTACAGTTTCAGGGGGGGCTCCTACAATGAGCAGTTCTTC.

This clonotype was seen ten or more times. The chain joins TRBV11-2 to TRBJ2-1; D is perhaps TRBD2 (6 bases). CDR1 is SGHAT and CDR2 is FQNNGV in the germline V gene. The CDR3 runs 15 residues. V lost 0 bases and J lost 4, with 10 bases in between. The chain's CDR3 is CASSLEAGLYNEQFF. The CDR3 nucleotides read TGTGCCAGCAGCTTAGAAGCGGGCTTATACAATGAGCAGTTCTTC.

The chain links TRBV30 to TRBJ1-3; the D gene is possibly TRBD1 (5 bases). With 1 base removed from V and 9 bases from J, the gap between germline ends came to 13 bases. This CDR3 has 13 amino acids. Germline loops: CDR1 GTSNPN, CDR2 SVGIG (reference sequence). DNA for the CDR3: TGTGCCTGGAGTGAGATGAAAAGGGGCACCATATATTTT. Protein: CAWSEMKRGTIYF.

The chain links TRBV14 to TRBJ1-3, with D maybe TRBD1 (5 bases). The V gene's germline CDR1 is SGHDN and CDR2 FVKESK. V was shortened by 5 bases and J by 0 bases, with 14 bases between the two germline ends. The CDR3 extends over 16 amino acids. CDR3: CASSNGTHSSGNTIYF. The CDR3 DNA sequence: TGTGCCAGCAGCAACGGGACTCATAGCTCTGGAAACACCATATATTTT.

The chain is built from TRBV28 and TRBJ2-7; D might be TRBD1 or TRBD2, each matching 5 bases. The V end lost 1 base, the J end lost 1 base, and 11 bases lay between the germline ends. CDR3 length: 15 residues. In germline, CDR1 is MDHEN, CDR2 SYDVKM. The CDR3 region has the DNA TGTGCCAGCAGTTTATCCGGGACGGCATCCTACGAGCAGTACTTC. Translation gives CASSLSGTASYEQYF.

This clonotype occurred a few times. CDR3 in amino acids: CASSLQPGQGAGEQYF. The CDR3 DNA reads TGTGCCAGCTCTCTACAACCGGGACAGGGGGCTGGCGAGCAGTACTTC. The genes are TRBV18 and TRBJ2-7; 12 nucleotides align to TRBD1. The CDR3 is 16 amino acids. Trimming took 6 bases from V and 6 from J; bases not matched to a gene: 12. The germline gives CDR1 KGHSH, CDR2 LQKENI.

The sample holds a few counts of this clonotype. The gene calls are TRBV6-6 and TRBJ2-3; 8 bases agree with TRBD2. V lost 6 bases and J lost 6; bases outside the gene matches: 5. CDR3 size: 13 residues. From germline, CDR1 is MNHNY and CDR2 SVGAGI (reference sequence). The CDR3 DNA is TGTGCCAGCAGCATTCGGGGGGGGGATACGCAGTATTTT. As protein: CASSIRGGDTQYF.

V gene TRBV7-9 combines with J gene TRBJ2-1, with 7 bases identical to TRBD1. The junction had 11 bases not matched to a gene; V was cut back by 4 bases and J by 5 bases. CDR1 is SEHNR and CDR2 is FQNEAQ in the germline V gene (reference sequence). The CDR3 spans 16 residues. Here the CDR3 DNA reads TGTGCCAGCAGCTCCTTACAGGGGCGGTTAAACAATGAGCAGTTCTTC. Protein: CASSSLQGRLNNEQFF.

CDR3 residues: CASSQQPGQGTYEQYF. The CDR3 DNA reads as TGTGCCAGCAGCCAGCAACCGGGACAGGGGACCTACGAGCAGTACTTC. V gene TRBV4-2 combines with J gene TRBJ2-7, with 10 nucleotides matching TRBD1. The CDR3 is 16 amino acids. Germline V CDR1 and CDR2: LGHNA, YNFKEQ. Trimming removed 3 bases from V and 2 bases from J; junction bases left unmatched: 7.

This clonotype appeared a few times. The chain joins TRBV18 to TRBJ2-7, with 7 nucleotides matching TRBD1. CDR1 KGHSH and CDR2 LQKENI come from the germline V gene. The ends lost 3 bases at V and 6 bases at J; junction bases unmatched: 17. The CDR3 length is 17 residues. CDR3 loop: CASSPLNKGQFVPEQYF. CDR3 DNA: TGTGCCAGCTCACCGCTGAATAAGGGACAGTTCGTGCCCGAGCAGTACTTC.

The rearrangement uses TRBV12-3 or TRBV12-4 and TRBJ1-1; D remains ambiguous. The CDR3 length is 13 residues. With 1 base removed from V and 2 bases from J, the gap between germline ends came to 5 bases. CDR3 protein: CASSLGINTEAFF. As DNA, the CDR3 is TGTGCCAGCAGTTTAGGCATAAACACTGAAGCTTTCTTT.

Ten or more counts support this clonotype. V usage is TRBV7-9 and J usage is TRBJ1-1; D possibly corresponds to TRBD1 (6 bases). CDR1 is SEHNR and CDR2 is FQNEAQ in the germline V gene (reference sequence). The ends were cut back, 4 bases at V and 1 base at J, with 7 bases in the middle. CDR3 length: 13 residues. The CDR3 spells CASSWTANTEAFF. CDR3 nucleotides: TGTGCCAGCAGCTGGACAGCGAACACTGAAGCTTTCTTT.

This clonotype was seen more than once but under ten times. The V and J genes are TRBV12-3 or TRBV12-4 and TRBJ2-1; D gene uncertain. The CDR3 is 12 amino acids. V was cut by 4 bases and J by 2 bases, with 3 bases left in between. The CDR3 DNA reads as TGTGCCAGCAGTTCGACCTACAATGAGCAGTTCTTC. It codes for CASSSTYNEQFF.

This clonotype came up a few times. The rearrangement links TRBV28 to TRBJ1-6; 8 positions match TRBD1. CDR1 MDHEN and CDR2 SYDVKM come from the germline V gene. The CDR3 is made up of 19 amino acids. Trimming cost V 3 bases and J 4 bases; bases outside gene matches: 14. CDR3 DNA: TGTGCCAGCAGTTTCCCGACAGGGGACGTTATTCAATATAATTCACCCCTCCACTTT. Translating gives CASSFPTGDVIQYNSPLHF.

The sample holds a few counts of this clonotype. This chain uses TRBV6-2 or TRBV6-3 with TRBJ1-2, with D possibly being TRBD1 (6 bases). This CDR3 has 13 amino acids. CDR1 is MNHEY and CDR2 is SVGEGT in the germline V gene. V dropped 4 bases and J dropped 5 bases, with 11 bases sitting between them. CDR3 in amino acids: CASSSTGPYGYTF. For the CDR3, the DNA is TGTGCCAGCAGTTCGACAGGCCCGTATGGCTACACCTTC.

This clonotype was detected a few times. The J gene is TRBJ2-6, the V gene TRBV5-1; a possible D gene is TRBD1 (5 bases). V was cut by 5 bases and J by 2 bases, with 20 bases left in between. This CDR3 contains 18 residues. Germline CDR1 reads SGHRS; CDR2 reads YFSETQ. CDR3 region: CASSPNPHQGTGANVLTF. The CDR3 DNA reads TGCGCCAGCAGTCCTAACCCACACCAGGGAACTGGGGCCAACGTCCTGACTTTC.

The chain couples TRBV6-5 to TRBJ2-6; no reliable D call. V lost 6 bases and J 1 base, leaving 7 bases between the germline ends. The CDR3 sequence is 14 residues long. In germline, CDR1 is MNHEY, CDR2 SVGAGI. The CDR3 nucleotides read TGTGCCAGCAGCCCGAGGTCTGGGGCCAACGTCCTGACTTTC. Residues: CASSPRSGANVLTF.

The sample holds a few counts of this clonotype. The CDR3 spells CASSPLGPSGNTIYF. DNA for the CDR3: TGCGCCAGCAGCCCGTTAGGGCCCTCTGGAAACACCATATATTTT. This sequence joins TRBV4-3 and TRBJ1-3, with D hard to call. Trimming pared 4 bases from V and 0 bases from J, leaving 10 bases between. This CDR3 is 15 amino acids long. Germline lookup yields CDR1 LGHNA and CDR2 YSLEER.

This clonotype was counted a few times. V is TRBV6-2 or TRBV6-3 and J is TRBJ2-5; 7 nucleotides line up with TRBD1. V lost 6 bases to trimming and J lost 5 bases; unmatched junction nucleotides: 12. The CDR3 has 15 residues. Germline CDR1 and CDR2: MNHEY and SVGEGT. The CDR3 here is CASSPRTGAPETQYF. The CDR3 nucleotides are TGTGCCAGCAGCCCACGGACAGGCGCTCCCGAGACCCAGTACTTC.

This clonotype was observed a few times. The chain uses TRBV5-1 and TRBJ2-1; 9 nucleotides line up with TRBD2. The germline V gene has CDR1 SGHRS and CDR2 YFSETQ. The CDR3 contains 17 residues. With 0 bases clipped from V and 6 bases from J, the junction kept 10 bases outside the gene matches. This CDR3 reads CASSLASRGGRGNEQFF. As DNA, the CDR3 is TGCGCCAGCAGCTTGGCCTCGCGGGGGGGCCGAGGCAATGAGCAGTTCTTC.

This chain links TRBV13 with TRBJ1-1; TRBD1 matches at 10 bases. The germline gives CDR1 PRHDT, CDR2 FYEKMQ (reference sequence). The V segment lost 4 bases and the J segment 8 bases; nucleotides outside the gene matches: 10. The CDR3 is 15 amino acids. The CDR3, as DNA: TGTGCCAGCAGCTCCCCGGGACAGGGGAGGTGGGAAGCTTTCTTT. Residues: CASSSPGQGRWEAFF.

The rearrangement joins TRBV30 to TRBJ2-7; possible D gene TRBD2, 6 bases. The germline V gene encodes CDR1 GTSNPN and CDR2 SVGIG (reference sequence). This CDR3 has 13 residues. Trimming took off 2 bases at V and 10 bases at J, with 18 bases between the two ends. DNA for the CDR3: TGTGCCTGGAGTATAGACAGCCGGACTACCCAGTACTTC. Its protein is CAWSIDSRTTQYF.

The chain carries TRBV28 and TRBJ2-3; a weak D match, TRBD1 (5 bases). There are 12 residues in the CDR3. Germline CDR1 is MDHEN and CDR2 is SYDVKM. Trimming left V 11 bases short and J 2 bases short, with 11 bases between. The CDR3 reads CASDSLTDTQYF. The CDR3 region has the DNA TGTGCCTCCGACAGCCTCACAGATACGCAGTATTTT.

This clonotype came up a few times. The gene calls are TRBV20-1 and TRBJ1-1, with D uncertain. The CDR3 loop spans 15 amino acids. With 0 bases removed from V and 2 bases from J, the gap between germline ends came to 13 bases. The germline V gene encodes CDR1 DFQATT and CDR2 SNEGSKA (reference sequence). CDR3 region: CSARDPARSNTEAFF. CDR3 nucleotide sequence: TGCAGTGCTAGAGATCCGGCCAGGTCAAACACTGAAGCTTTCTTT.